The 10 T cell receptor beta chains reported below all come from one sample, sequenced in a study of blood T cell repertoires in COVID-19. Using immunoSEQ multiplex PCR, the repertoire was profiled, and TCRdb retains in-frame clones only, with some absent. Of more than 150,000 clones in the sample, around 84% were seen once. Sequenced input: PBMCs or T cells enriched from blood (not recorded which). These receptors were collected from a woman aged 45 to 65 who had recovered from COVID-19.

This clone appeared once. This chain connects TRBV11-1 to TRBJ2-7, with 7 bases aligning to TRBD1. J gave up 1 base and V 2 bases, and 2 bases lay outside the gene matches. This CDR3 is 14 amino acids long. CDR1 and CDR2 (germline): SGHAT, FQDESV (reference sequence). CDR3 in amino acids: CASSLRGPSYEQYF. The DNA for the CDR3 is TGTGCCAGCAGCTTAAGGGGGCCTTCCTACGAGCAGTACTTC.

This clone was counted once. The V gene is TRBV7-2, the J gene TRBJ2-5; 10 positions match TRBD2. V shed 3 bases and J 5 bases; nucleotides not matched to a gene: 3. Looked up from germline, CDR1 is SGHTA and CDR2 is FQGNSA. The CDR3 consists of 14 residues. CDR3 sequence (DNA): TGTGCCAGCAGCTTCAGCGGGGGGGCCGAGACCCAGTACTTC. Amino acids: CASSFSGGAETQYF.

The CDR3 loop reads CASSLSIQDSPLHF. The CDR3 DNA sequence: TGCGCCAGCAGCTTGAGCATACAGGATTCACCCCTCCACTTT. This rearrangement joins TRBV5-1 to TRBJ1-6, with a tentative D call TRBD1 (5 bases). The CDR3 loop spans 14 amino acids. V lost 1 base to trimming and J lost 8 bases, with 10 bases between them. Germline V gives CDR1 SGHRS, CDR2 YFSETQ.

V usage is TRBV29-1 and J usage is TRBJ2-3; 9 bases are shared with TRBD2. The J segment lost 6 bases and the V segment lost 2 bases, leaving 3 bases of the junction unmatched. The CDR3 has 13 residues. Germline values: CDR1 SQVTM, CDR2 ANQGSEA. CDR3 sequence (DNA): TGCAGCGTTGAAAGTAGCGGGAGCGATACGCAGTATTTT. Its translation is CSVESSGSDTQYF.

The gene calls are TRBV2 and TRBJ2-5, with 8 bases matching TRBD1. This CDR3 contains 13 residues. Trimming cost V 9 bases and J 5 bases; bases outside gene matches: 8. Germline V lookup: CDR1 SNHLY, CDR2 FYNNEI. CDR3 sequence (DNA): TGTGCCAGTTCTAGGACAGGGTGGGAGACCCAGTACTTC. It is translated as CASSRTGWETQYF.

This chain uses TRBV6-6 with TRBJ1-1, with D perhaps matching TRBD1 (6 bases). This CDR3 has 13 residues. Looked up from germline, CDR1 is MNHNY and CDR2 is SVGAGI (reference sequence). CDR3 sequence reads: CATERGMNTEAFF. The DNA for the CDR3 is TGTGCGACAGAAAGGGGGATGAACACTGAAGCTTTCTTT.

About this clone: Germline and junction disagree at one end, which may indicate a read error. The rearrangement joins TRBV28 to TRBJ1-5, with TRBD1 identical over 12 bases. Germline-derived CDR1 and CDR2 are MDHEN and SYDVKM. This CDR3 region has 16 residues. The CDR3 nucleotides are TGTGCCAGCAGCCCAGCCGGGACAGGGGGCAAGCAGCCCCAGCATTTT. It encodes CASSPAGTGGKQPQHF.

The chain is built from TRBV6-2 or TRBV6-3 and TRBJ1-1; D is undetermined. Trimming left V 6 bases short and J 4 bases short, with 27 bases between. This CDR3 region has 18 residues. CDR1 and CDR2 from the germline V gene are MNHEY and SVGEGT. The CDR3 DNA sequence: TGTGCCAGCAGCCCACCGCGGGGTGGTGATTTTGTTACCACTGAAGCTTTCTTT. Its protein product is CASSPPRGGDFVTTEAFF.

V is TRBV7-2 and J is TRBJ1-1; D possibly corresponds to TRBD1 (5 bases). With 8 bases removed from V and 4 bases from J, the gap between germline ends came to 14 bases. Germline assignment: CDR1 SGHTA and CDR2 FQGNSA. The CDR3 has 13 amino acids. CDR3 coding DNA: TGTGCCAGCGGCAAACAGGAGAGCACTGAAGCTTTCTTT. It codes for CASGKQESTEAFF. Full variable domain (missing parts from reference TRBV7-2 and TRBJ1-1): GAGVSQSPSNKVTEKGKDVELRCDPISGHTALYWYRQSLGQGLEFLIYFQGNSAPDKSGLPSDRFSAERTGGSVSTLTIQRTQQEDSAVYLCASGKQESTEAFFGQGTRLTVV.

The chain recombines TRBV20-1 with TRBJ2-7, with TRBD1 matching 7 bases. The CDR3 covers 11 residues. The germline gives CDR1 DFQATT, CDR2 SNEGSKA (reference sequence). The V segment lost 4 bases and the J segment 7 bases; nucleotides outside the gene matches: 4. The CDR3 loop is CSAKQGTEQYF. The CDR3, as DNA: TGCAGTGCTAAACAGGGGACGGAGCAGTACTTC.